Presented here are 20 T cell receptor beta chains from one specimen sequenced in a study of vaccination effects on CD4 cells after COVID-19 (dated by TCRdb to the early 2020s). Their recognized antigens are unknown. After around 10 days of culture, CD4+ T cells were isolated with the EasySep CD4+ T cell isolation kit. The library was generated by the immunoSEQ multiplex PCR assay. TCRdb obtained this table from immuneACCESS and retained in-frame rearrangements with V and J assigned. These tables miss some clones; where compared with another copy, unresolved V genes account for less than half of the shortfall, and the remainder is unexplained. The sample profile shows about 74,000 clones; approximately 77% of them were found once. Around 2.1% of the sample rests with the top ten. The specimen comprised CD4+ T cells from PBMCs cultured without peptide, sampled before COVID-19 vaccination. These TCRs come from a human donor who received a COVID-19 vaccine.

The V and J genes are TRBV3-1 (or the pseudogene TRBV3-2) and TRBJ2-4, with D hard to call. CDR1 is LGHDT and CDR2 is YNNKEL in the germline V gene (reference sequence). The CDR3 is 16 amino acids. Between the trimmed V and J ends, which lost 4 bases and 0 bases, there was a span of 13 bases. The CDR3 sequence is CASSRGTFLAKNIQYF. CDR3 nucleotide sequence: TGTGCCAGCAGCCGAGGCACTTTTCTAGCCAAAAACATTCAGTACTTC.

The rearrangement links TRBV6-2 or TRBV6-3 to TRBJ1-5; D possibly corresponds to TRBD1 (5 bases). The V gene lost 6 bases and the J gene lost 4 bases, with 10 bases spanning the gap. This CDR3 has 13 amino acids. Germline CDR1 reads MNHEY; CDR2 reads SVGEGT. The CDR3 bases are TGTGCCAGCAGCAGGGACGGAAATCAGCCCCAGCATTTT. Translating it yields CASSRDGNQPQHF.

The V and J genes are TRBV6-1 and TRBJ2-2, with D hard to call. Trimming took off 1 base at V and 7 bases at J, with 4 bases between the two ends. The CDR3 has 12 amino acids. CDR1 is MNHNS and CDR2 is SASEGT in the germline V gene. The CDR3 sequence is CASSEGDGELFF. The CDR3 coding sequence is TGTGCCAGCAGTGAAGGGGACGGGGAGCTGTTTTTT.

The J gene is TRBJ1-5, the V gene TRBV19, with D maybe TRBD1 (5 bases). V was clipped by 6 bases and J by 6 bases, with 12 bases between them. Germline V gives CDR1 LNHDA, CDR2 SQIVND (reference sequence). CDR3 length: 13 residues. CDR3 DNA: TGTGCCAGTAGAAGGGGTTCGGTTCAGCCCCAGCATTTT. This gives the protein CASRRGSVQPQHF. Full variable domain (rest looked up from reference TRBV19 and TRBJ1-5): DGGITQSPKYLFRKEGQNVTLSCEQNLNHDAMYWYRQDPGQGLRLIYYSQIVNDFQKGDIAEGYSVSREKKESFPLTVTSAQKNPTAFYLCASRRGSVQPQHFGDGTRLSIL.

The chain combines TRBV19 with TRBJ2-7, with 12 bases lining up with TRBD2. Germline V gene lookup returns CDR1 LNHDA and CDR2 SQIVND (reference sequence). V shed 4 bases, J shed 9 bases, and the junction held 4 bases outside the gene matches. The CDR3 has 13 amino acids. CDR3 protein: CASSTTSGGLQYV. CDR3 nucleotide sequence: TGTGCCAGTAGTACGACTAGCGGGGGACTGCAGTACGTC.

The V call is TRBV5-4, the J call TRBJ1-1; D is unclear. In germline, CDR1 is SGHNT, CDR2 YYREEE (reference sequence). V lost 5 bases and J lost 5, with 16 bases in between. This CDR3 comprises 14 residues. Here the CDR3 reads CASRPGPGGTEAFF. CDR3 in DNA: TGTGCCAGCAGACCGGGTCCCGGAGGTACTGAAGCTTTCTTT. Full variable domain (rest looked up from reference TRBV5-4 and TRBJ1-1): ETGVTQSPTHLIKTRGQQVTLRCSSQSGHNTVSWYQQALGQGPQFIFQYYREEENGRGNFPPRFSGLQFPNYSSELNVNALELDDSALYLCASRPGPGGTEAFFGQGTRLTVV.

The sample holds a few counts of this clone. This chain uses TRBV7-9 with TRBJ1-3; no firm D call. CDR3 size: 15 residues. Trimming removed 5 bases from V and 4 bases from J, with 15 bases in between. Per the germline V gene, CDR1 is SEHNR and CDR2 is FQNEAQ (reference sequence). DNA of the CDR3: TGTGCCAGCAGCCCTCGGGGAGGTGTGGGAAACACCATATATTTT. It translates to CASSPRGGVGNTIYF.

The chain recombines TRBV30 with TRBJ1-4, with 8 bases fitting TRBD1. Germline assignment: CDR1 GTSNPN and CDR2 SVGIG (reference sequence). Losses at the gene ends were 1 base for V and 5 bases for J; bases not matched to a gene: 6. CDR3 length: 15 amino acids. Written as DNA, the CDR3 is TGTGCCTGGAGTGCCTACAGGGGGGAAAATGAAAAACTGTTTTTT. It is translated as CAWSAYRGENEKLFF.

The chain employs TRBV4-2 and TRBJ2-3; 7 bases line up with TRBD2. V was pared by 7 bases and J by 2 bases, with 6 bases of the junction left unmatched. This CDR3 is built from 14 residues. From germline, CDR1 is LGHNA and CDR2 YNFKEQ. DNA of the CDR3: TGTGCCAGCACAGAGCGGGGACTCACAGATACGCAGTATTTT. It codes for CASTERGLTDTQYF.

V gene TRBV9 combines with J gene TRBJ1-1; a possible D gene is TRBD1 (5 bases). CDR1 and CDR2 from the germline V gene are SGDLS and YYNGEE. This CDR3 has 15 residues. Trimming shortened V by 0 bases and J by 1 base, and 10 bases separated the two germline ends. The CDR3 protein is CASSVVEQANTEAFF. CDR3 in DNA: TGTGCCAGCAGCGTAGTCGAACAGGCGAACACTGAAGCTTTCTTT.

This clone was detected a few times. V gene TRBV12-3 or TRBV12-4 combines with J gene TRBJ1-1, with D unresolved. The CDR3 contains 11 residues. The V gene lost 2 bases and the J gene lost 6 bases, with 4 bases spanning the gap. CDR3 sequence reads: CASSLYAEAFF. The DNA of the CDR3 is TGTGCCAGCAGTTTATACGCTGAAGCTTTCTTT.

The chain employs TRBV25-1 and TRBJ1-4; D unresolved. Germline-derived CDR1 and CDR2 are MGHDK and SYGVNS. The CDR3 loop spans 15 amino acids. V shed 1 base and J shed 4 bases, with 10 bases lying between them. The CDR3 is CASSESVKLNEKLFF. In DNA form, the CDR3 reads TGTGCCAGCAGTGAATCCGTGAAGCTTAATGAAAAACTGTTTTTT.

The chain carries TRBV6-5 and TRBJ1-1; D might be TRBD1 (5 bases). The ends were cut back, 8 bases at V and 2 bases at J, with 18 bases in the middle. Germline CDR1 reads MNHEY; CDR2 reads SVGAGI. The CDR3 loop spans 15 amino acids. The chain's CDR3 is CASQFLGTVNTEAFF. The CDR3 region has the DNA TGTGCCAGCCAGTTTCTTGGGACGGTTAACACTGAAGCTTTCTTT.

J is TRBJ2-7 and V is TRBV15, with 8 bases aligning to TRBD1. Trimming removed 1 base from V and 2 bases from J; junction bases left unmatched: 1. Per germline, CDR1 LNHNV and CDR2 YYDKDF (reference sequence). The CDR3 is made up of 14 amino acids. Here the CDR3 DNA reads TGTGCCACCAGCAGAGGGACAGGGCCCTACGAGCAGTACGTC. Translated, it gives CATSRGTGPYEQYV.

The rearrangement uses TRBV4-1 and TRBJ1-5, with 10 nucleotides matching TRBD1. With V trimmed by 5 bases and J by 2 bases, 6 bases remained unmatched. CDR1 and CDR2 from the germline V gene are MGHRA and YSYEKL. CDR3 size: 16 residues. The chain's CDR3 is CASSTRQGAGNQPQHF. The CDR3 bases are TGCGCCAGCAGCACGCGACAGGGGGCTGGCAATCAGCCCCAGCATTTT.

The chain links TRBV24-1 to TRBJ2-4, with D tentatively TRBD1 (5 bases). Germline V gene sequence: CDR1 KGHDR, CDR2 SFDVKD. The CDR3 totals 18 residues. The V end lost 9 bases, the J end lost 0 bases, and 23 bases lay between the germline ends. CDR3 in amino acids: CATWGRASTDLAKNIQYF. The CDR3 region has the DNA TGTGCCACCTGGGGCAGGGCCTCAACGGATCTAGCCAAAAACATTCAGTACTTC.

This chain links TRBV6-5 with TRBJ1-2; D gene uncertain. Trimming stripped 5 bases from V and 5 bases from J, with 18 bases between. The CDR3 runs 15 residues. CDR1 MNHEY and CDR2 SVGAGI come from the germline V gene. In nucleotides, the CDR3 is TGTGCCAGCAGTCCGGGGTGGTCAGACAAGTATGGCTACACCTTC. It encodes CASSPGWSDKYGYTF.

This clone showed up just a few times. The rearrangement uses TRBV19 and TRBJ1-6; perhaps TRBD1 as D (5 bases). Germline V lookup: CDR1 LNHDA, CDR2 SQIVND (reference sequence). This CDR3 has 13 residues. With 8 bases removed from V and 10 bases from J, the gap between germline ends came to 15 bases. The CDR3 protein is CASSLYRYSPLHF. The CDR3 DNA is TGTGCCAGTTCTCTTTACAGGTACTCACCCCTCCACTTT.

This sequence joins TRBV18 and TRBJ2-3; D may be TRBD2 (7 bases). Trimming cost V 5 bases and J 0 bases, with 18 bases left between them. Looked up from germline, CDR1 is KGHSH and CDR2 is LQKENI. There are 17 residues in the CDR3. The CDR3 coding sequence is TGTGCCAGCTCATCGTTCATGCGGGGGCCTAGCACAGATACGCAGTATTTT. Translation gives CASSSFMRGPSTDTQYF.

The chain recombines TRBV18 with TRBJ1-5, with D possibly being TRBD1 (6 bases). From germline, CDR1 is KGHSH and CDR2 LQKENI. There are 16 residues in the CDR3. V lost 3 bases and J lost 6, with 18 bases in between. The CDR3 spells CASSPARTALPQPQHF. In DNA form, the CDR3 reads TGTGCCAGCTCACCGGCCCGGACAGCCTTGCCTCAGCCCCAGCATTTT. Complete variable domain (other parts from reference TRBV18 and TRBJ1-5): NAGVMQNPRHLVRRRGQEARLRCSPMKGHSHVYWYRQLPEEGLKFMVYLQKENIIDESGMPKERFSAEFPKEGPSILRIQQVVRGDSAAYFCASSPARTALPQPQHFGDGTRLSIL.